Listed below are T cell receptor beta chains from one sample, sequenced in a study of blood T cell repertoires in COVID-19. Only in-frame clones appear in the TCRdb table, and some are missing; sequencing was by immunoSEQ multiplex PCR. This table holds about 180,000 clones, 80% found once. The sample consisted of PBMCs or T cells enriched from blood (not recorded which). These receptors came from a man between 60 and 75 years old who had been exposed to COVID-19. Both conserved end residues are part of each CDR3. The D gene is left open where the match is weak. Part of the rows lack a size; the others show once, few, many or a class for expanded clones.

TRBV30,-,TRBJ2-3,-,11,CAWRTGPTQYF,TGTGCCTGGAGAACAGGGCCCACGCAGTATTTT
TRBV7-8,TRBD1,TRBJ2-7,-,14,CASCTGTGYYEQYF,TGTGCCAGCTGTACCGGGACAGGCTACTACGAGCAGTACTTC
TRBV7-9,-,TRBJ2-1,-,14,CASSPMGRKVEQFF,TGTGCCAGCAGCCCCATGGGCCGAAAGGTGGAGCAGTTCTTC
TRBV19,TRBD2,TRBJ2-3,-,19,CASRPQAQVAGGSTDTQYF,TGTGCCAGTAGACCCCAGGCCCAGGTCGCCGGGGGGAGCACAGATACGCAGTATTTT
TRBV4-1,TRBD1,TRBJ1-1,-,15,CASSHIDRAAPEAFF,TGCGCCAGCAGCCATATAGACAGGGCCGCCCCTGAAGCTTTCTTT
TRBV15,-,TRBJ1-1,-,14,CATSRDRLMGEAFF,TGTGCCACCAGCAGAGATCGACTTATGGGTGAAGCTTTCTTT
TRBV3-1/TRBV3-2,TRBD1,TRBJ2-7,many,16,CASSQKMQGQGNEQYF,TGTGCCAGCAGCCAAAAAATGCAGGGACAGGGCAACGAGCAGTACTTC
TRBV11-3,TRBD1,TRBJ2-5,-,14,CASSWDRIQETQYF,TGTGCCAGCAGCTGGGACAGAATACAAGAGACCCAGTACTTC
TRBV15,-,TRBJ2-5,-,14,CATSQWDTQETQYF,TGTGCCACCAGCCAATGGGACACACAAGAGACCCAGTACTTC
TRBV6-2/TRBV6-3,TRBD2,TRBJ2-1,-,17,CASSGLAGASSYNEQFF,TGTGCCAGCAGTGGACTAGCGGGAGCGTCATCCTACAATGAGCAGTTCTTC
TRBV19,-,TRBJ1-1,-,16,CASSISGQTMNTEAFF,TGTGCCAGTAGTATTTCCGGACAGACAATGAACACTGAAGCTTTCTTT